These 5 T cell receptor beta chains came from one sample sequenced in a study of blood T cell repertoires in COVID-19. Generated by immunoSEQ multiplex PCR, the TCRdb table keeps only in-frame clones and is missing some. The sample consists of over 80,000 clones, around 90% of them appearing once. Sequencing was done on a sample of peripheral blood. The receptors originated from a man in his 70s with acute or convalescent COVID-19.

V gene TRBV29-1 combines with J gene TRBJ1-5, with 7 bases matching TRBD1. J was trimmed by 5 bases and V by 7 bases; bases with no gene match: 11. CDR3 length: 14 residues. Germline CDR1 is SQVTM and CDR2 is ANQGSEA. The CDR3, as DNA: TGCAGCGCCCGTGCGGGACAGACGGATCAGCCCCAGCATTTT. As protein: CSARAGQTDQPQHF. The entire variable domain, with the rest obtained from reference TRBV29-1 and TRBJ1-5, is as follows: SAVISQKPSRDICQRGTSLTIQCQVDSQVTMMFWYRQQPGQSLTLIATANQGSEATYESGFVIDKFPISRPNLTFSTLTVSNMSPEDSSIYLCSARAGQTDQPQHFGDGTRLSIL.

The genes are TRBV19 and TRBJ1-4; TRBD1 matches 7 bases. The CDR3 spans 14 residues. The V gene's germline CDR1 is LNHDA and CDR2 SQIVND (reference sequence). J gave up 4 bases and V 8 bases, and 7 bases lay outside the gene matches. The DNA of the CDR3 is TGTGCCAGTGGCCGGACAGGCGTTAATGAAAAACTGTTTTTT. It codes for CASGRTGVNEKLFF.

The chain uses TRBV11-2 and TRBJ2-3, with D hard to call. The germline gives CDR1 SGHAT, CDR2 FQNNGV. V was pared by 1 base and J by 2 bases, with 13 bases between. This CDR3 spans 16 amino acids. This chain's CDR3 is CASSLAPTSYTDTQYF. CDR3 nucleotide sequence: TGTGCCAGCAGCTTAGCCCCTACCTCCTACACAGATACGCAGTATTTT.

DNA for the CDR3: TGTGCCAGCAGTTTCGGGTACTATGGCTACACCTTC. The encoded protein is CASSFGYYGYTF. V usage is TRBV6-5 and J usage is TRBJ1-2, with no clear D. Between the trimmed V and J ends, which lost 4 bases and 3 bases, there was a span of 6 bases. The CDR3 spans 12 residues. Germline CDR1 MNHEY, CDR2 SVGAGI.

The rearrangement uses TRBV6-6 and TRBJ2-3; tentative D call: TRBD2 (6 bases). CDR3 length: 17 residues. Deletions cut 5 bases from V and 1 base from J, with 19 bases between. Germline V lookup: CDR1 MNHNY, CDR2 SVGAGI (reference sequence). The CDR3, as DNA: TGTGCCAGCAGTCTAGAAATTGTGCGGGGTGGCACAGATACGCAGTATTTT. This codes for CASSLEIVRGGTDTQYF.